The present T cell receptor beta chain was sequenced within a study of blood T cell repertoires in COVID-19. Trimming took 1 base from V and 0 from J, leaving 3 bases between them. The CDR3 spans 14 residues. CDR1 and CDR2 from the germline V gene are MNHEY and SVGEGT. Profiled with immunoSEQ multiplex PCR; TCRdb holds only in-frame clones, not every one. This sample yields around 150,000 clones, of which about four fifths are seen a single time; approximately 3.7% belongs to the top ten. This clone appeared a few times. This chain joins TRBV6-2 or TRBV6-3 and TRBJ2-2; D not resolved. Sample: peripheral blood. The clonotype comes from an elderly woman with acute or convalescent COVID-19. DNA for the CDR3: TGTGCCAGCAGTTACTTCGCGAACACCGGGGAGCTGTTTTTT. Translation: CASSYFANTGELFF.